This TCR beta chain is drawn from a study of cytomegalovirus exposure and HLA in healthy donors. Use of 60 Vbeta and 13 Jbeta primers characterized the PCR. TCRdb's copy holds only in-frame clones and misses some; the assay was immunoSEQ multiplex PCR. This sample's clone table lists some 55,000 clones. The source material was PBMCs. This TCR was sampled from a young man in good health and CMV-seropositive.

The CDR3 bases are TGTGCCAGCAGTTTAGGGACAGGGATCGCCCAAGAGACCCAGTACTTC. This encodes CASSLGTGIAQETQYF. V usage is TRBV28 and J usage is TRBJ2-5; TRBD1 matches at 9 bases. V shed 2 bases, J shed 1 base, and the junction held 5 bases outside the gene matches. Germline-derived CDR1 and CDR2 are MDHEN and SYDVKM. This CDR3 region has 16 residues.